The T cell receptor beta chain described here comes from a study of blood T cell repertoires in COVID-19 (dated by TCRdb to the early 2020s). The study in broad terms: Collaborator samples came from the United States, Italy and Spain and covered acute and convalescent phases of COVID-19. The dataset comprised deeply sampled blood TCRbeta repertoires from subjects exposed to, actively infected with, or recovered from COVID-19. The material from the prospective study consisted of cDNA or gDNA derived from T cells, B-cell-depleted T cells, or PBMCs. The repertoires were released in a freely available public database intended as a resource for research on the immune response to SARS-CoV-2. Where HLA class I and class II types were available, the types were taken from metadata supplied by the sample provider, not from assay-based typing. A de-identified subject ID, COVID-19 status, age in years and sex were almost always included in the sample metadata. Samples were obtained from the ongoing ImmuneRACE study (first 160 participants) and from roughly 1,300 subjects provided by 6 global collaborators. The paper as a whole reports these results and caveats: How much clinical and demographic metadata was included differed by source and by participant, and the metadata was provided uncurated.

In the prospective study, participants were 18 to 89 years old, resided in approximately 25 geographic areas of the United States, and were enrolled through a virtual design. In the prospective study, cohorts were assigned on the basis of participant-reported clinical history obtained from a screening survey and a study questionnaire. Exposed participants had been in contact, within 2 weeks of entering the study, with a person who had a PCR-confirmed or clinician-diagnosed case of COVID-19. Each participant in the prospective study had whole blood, serum and a nasopharyngeal or oropharyngeal swab collected by mobile phlebotomists. Prospective study participants could optionally give additional blood draws and questionnaires over an approximately two-month period. Before DNA extraction, blood samples from the prospective study were shipped at room temperature or frozen. A note on this clone: It lacks a known antigen. One base away there is no much larger clone; base qualities are not given.

TCRbeta CDR3 regions were amplified from genomic DNA using the immunoSEQ Assay, a bias-controlled multiplex PCR. The source study handled its data this way. Within the assay, amplification of reference gene primers was used to estimate how many nucleated cells each sample contained. Sequence reads were collapsed and filtered to measure the absolute abundance of every unique TCRbeta CDR3 rearrangement. For each sample, productive Simpson clonality was calculated as the square root of Simpson's diversity index across productive rearrangements. The immuneACCESS repertoire file appears here via TCRdb, limited to in-frame rearrangements. These files lack a portion of the clones; in checked studies, under half of the deficit traces to unresolved V genes, and the cause of the others is not known. That table furnishes V, J and clone size, whereas the DNA furnished D and trimming. The sample data list 200,000 to 300,000 clones, and 85% to 90% of these were observed just once. The ten biggest clones cover roughly 0.95% of the sample.

The receptor was isolated from a man aged 45-60 years who had been exposed to COVID-19. Input material: PBMCs or T cells enriched from blood (not recorded which).

The CDR3 region has the sequence CASSRQLAYSQHF. The DNA reads as follows: TGTGCCAGCAGTCGACAGTTGGCGTATTCCCAGCATTTT. This sequence uses TRBV2 and TRBJ1-5; D gene: possibly TRBD1, on 5 matching bases. Trimming at the junction amounts to 5 bases on V and 11 bases on J, and the germline ends lie 16 bases apart. CDR1 and CDR2 are read off the germline V gene as SNHLY and FYNNEI. The CDR3 sequence holds 13 residues, the cysteine and phenylalanine included. Just CDR3 DNA is preserved here, 39 bases in frame from base 1. The variable domain in full, with residues beyond the CDR3 obtained from the reference TRBV2 and TRBJ1-5 genes, is EPEVTQTPSHQVTQMGQEVILRCVPISNHLYFYWYRQILGQKVEFLVSFYNNEISEKSEIFDDQFSVERPDGSNFTLKIRSTKLEDSAMYFCASSRQLAYSQHFGDGTRLSIL.